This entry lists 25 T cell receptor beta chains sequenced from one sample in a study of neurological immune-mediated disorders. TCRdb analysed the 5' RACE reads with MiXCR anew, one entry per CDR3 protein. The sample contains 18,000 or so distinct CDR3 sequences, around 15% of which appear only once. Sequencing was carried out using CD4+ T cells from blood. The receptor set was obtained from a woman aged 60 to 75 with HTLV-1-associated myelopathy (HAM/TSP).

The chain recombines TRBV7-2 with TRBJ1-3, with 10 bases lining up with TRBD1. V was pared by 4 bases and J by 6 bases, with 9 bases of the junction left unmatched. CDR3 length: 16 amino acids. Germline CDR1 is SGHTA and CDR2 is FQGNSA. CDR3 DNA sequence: TGTGCCAGCAGCTCCGGGACAGGGGATTGGGAAAACACCATATATTTT. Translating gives CASSSGTGDWENTIYF.

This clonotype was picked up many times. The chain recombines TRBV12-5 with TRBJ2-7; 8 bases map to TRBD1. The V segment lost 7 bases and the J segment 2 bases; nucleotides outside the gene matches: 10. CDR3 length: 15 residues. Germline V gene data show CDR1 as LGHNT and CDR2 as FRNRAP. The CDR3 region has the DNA TGTGCTAGTGCTTCTGACAGGGGCGTCCCCTACGAGCAGTACTTC. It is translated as CASASDRGVPYEQYF.

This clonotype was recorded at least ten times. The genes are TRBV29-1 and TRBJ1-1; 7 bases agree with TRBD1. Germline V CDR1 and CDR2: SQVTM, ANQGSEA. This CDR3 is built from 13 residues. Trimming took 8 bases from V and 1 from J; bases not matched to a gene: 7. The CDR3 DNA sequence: TGCAGCTTTCGACAGGGAACGAACACTGAAGCTTTCTTT. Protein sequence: CSFRQGTNTEAFF.

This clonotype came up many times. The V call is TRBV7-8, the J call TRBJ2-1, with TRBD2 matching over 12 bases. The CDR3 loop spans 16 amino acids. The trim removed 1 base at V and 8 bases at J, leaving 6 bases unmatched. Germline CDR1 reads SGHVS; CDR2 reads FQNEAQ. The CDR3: CASSLGLAGAWDEQFF. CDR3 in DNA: TGTGCCAGCAGCTTAGGACTAGCGGGAGCGTGGGATGAGCAGTTCTTC.

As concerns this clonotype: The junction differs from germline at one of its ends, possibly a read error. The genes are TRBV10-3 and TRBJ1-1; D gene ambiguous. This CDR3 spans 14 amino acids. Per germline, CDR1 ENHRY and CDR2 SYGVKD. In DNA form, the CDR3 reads TGTGCCATCAGTGAGTCTACTAAGAACACTAAAGCTTTCTTT. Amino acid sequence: CAISESTKNTKAFF.

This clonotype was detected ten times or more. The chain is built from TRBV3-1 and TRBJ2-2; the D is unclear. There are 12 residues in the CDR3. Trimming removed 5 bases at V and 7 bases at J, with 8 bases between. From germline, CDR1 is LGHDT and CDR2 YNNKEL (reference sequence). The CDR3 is CASSSPGGELFF. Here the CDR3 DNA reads TGTGCCAGCAGCTCCCCGGGCGGGGAGCTGTTTTTT. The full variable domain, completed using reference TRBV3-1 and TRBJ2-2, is DTAVSQTPKYLVTQMGNDKSIKCEQNLGHDTMYWYKQDSKKFLKIMFSYNNKELIINETVPNRFSPKSPDKAHLNLHINSLELGDSAVYFCASSSPGGELFFGEGSRLTVL.

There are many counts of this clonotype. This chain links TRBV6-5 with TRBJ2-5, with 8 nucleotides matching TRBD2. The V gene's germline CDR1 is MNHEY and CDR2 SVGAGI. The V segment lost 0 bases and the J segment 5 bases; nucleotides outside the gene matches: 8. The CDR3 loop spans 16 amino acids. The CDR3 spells CASSYSTGGFGETQYF. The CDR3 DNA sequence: TGTGCCAGCAGTTACTCGACGGGGGGGTTCGGGGAGACCCAGTACTTC.

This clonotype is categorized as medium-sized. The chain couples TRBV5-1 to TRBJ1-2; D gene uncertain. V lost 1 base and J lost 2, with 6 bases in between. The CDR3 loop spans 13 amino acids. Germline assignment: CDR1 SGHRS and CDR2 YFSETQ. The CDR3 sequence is CASSLWSNYGYTF. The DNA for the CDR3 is TGCGCCAGCAGCTTGTGGTCAAACTATGGCTACACCTTC.

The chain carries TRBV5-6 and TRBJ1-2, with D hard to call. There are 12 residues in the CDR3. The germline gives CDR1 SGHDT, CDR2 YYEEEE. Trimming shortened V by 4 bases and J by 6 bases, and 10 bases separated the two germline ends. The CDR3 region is CASSTALDGYTF. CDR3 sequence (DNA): TGTGCCAGCAGCACAGCCCTAGATGGCTACACCTTC.

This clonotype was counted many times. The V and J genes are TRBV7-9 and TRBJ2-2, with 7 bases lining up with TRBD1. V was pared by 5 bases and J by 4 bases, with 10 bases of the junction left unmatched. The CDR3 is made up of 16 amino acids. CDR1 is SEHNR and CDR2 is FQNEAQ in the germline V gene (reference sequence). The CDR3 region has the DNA TGTGCCAGCAGCCAGACAGGGAGTAAGGTCACCGGGGAGCTGTTTTTT. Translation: CASSQTGSKVTGELFF.

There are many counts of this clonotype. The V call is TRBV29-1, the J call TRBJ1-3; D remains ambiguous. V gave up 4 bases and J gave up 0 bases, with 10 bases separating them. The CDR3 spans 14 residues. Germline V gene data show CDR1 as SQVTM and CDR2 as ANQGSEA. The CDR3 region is CSVASGSSGNTIYF. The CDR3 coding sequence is TGCAGCGTTGCCTCAGGCAGCTCTGGAAACACCATATATTTT.

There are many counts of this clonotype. CDR3 sequence (DNA): TGCAGTGCTAGAGGCCTAGCGGGAGATGGTGAGCAGTTCTTC. It translates to CSARGLAGDGEQFF. The V call is TRBV20-1, the J call TRBJ2-1; 10 bases align to TRBD2. Germline V lookup: CDR1 DFQATT, CDR2 SNEGSKA (reference sequence). V was pared by 1 base and J by 9 bases, with 6 bases of the junction left unmatched. The CDR3 contains 14 residues.

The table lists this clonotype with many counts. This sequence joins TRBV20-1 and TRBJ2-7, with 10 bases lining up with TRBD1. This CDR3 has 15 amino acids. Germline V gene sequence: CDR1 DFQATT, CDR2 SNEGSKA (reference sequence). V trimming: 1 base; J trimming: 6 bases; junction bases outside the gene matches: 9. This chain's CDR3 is CSARGDRGVVFEQYF. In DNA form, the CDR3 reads TGCAGTGCTAGAGGGGACAGGGGCGTAGTTTTCGAGCAGTACTTC.

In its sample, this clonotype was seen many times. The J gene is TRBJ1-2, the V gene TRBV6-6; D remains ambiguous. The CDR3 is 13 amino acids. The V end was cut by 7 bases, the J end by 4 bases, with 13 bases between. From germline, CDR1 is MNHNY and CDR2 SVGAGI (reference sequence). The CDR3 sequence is CASIPGLSYGYTF. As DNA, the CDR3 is TGTGCCAGCATTCCAGGTTTGTCCTATGGCTACACCTTC.

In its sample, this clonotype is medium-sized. In DNA form, the CDR3 reads TGTGCCAGCAGCCCGCGGGGGGGATATGATGAGCAGTTCTTC. It codes for CASSPRGGYDEQFF. This chain uses TRBV3-1 with TRBJ2-1; 9 positions match TRBD2. The CDR3 totals 14 residues. Germline CDR1 and CDR2: LGHDT and YNNKEL (reference sequence). Unmatched junction bases numbered 6, after V lost 4 bases and J lost 8 bases.

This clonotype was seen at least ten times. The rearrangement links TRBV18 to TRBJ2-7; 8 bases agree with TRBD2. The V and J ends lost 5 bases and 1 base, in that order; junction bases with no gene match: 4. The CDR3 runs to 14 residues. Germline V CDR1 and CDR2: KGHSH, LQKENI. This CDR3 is CASSASGRSYEQYF. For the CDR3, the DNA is TGTGCCAGCTCAGCGAGCGGGAGATCCTACGAGCAGTACTTC.

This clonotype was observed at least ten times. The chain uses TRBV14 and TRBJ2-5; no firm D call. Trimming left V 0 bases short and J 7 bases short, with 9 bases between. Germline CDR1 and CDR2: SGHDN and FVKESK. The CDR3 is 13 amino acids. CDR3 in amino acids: CASSQETWGTQYF. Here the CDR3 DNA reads TGTGCCAGCAGCCAAGAAACTTGGGGGACCCAGTACTTC. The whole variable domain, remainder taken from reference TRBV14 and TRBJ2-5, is EAGVTQFPSHSVIEKGQTVTLRCDPISGHDNLYWYRRVMGKEIKFLLHFVKESKQDESGMPNNRFLAERTGGTYSTLKVQPAELEDSGVYFCASSQETWGTQYFGPGTRLLVL.

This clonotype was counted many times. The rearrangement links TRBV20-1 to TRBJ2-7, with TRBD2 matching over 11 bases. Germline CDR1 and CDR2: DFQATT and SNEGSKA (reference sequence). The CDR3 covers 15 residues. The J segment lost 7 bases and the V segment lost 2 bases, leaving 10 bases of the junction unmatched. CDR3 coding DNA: TGCAGTGCTAGAACTAATAGCGGGGGGGCCCGGGAGCAGTACTTC. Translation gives CSARTNSGGAREQYF.

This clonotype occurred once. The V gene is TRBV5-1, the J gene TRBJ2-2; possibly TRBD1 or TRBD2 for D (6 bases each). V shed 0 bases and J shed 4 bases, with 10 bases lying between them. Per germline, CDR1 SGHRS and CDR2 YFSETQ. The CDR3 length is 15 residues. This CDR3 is CASSLAEGGTGELFF. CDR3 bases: TGCGCCAGCAGCTTGGCCGAGGGGGGCACCGGGGAGCTGTTTTTT.

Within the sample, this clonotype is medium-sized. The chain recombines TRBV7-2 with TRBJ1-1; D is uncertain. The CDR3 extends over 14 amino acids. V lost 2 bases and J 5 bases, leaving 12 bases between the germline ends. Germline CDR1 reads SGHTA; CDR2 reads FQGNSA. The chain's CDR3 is CASSLNRGGTEAFF. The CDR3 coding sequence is TGTGCCAGCAGCTTAAACCGGGGTGGGACTGAAGCTTTCTTT. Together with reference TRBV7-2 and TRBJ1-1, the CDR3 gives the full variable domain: GAGVSQSPSNKVTEKGKDVELRCDPISGHTALYWYRQSLGQGLEFLIYFQGNSAPDKSGLPSDRFSAERTGGSVSTLTIQRTQQEDSAVYLCASSLNRGGTEAFFGQGTRLTVV.

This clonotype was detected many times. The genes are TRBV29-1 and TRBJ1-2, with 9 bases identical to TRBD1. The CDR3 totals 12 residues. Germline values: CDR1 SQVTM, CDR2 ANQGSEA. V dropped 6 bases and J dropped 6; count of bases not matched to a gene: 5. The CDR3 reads CSVTTGGHGYTF. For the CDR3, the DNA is TGCAGCGTCACGACAGGGGGGCATGGCTACACCTTC.

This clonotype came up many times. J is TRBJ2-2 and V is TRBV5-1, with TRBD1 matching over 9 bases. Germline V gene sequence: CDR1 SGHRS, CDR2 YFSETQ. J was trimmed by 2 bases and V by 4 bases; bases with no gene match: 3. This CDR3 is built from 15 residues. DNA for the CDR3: TGCGCCAGCAGCCTGGGACAGGGCAACACCGGGGAGCTGTTTTTT. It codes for CASSLGQGNTGELFF.

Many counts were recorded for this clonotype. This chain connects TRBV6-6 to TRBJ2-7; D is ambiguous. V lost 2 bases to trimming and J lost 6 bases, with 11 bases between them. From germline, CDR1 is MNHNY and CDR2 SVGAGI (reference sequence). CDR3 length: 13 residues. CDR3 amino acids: CASSYVGLGEQYF. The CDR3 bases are TGTGCCAGCAGTTACGTCGGGCTTGGCGAGCAGTACTTC.

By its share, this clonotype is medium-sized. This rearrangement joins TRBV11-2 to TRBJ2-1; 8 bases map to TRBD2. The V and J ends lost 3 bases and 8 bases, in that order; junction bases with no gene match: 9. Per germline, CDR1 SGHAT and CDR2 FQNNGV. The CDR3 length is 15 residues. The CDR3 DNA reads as TGTGCCAGCAGCTTTAGTCCGGGGGGGGACGATGAGCAGTTCTTC. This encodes CASSFSPGGDDEQFF.

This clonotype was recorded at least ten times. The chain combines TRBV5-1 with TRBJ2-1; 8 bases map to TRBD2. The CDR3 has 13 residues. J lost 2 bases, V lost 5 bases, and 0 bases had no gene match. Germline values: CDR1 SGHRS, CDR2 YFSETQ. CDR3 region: CASRLAAYNEQFF. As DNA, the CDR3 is TGCGCCAGCAGACTAGCGGCCTACAATGAGCAGTTCTTC. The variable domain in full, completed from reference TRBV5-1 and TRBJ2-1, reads KAGVTQTPRYLIKTRGQQVTLSCSPISGHRSVSWYQQTPGQGLQFLFEYFSETQRNKGNFPGRFSGRQFSNSRSEMNVSTLELGDSALYLCASRLAAYNEQFFGPGTRLTVL.